These 12 T cell receptor beta chains came from one sample sequenced in a study of cytomegalovirus exposure and HLA in healthy donors (dated by TCRdb to about 2017). Library prep was done by the immunoSEQ multiplex PCR assay. For the multiplex PCR, a mixture combining 60 forward primers for TCR Vbeta segments and 13 reverse primers for TCR Jbeta segments was used. TCRdb re-hosts the immuneACCESS table, in-frame sequences only. Its copies lack some clones; in the studies checked, an unresolved V gene accounts for under half of them, and the cause for the rest is not known. The sample data list 180,000 or so clones, and 72% of these were observed just once. The ten largest clones capture about 2.5% of the sample. The sequenced sample was PBMCs. These TCRs come from a human donor in good health.

The chain carries TRBV5-5 and TRBJ1-6; no clear D gene. This CDR3 contains 16 residues. Germline CDR1 is SGHKS and CDR2 is YYEKEE (reference sequence). V was pared by 2 bases and J by 5 bases, with 14 bases between. CDR3 sequence reads: CASSFSLSGDNSPLHF. The CDR3 DNA is TGTGCCAGCAGCTTTTCACTCTCTGGTGATAATTCACCCCTCCACTTT.

V is TRBV2 and J is TRBJ2-3; perhaps TRBD2 as D (5 bases). Germline V gene lookup returns CDR1 SNHLY and CDR2 FYNNEI. V lost 6 bases and J lost 0, with 16 bases in between. CDR3 length: 16 amino acids. The CDR3: CASRDSRVSSTDTQYF. CDR3 nucleotides: TGTGCCAGCAGGGACTCGCGTGTCTCTAGCACAGATACGCAGTATTTT.

This clone was seen a handful of times. The V and J genes are TRBV14 and TRBJ1-6; no firm D call. This CDR3 comprises 14 residues. Deletions cut 3 bases from V and 7 bases from J, with 10 bases between. CDR1 is SGHDN and CDR2 is FVKESK in the germline V gene. CDR3 sequence: CASSHGGSNSPLHF. The CDR3 region has the DNA TGTGCCAGCAGCCACGGAGGGTCGAATTCACCCCTCCACTTT.

V usage is TRBV30 and J usage is TRBJ1-2, with D possibly TRBD1 on 5 matching bases. The V and J ends lost 0 bases and 7 bases respectively, with 9 bases between them. Germline V gene lookup returns CDR1 GTSNPN and CDR2 SVGIG (reference sequence). This CDR3 spans 12 amino acids. The CDR3 region is CAWSVNGGGYTF. CDR3 sequence (DNA): TGTGCCTGGAGTGTAAACGGGGGTGGCTACACCTTC.

This chain links TRBV2 with TRBJ2-2; weak D call: TRBD2 (5 bases). The CDR3 consists of 14 residues. The V end was cut by 3 bases, the J end by 1 base, with 6 bases between. Germline V gives CDR1 SNHLY, CDR2 FYNNEI. CDR3 coding DNA: TGTGCCAGCAGTGACGCGGGGAACACCGGGGAGCTGTTTTTT. Its translation is CASSDAGNTGELFF.

This clone occurred a few times. This rearrangement joins TRBV19 to TRBJ2-3; TRBD2 might be the D (6 bases). Per the germline V gene, CDR1 is LNHDA and CDR2 is SQIVND (reference sequence). Trimming pared 7 bases from V and 3 bases from J, leaving 17 bases between. This CDR3 has 15 residues. This CDR3 is CASTMRLGRTDTQYF. The CDR3 DNA sequence: TGTGCCAGTACCATGAGGCTAGGGAGGACAGATACGCAGTATTTT.

The chain carries TRBV12-5 and TRBJ1-6; TRBD1 is a possible D gene (5 bases). V gave up 3 bases and J gave up 9 bases, with 9 bases separating them. CDR1 is LGHNT, CDR2 FRNRAP, per germline. The CDR3 spans 13 residues. This chain's CDR3 is CASGLEDTSPLHF. Written as DNA, the CDR3 is TGTGCTAGTGGTTTAGAGGACACTTCACCCCTCCACTTT.

This clone was seen a few times. V is TRBV5-6 and J is TRBJ1-1; 7 positions match TRBD1. Germline lookup yields CDR1 SGHDT and CDR2 YYEEEE. V lost 4 bases to trimming and J lost 11 bases; unmatched junction nucleotides: 11. The CDR3 has 13 amino acids. In DNA, the CDR3 is TGTGCCAGCAGCCGACGGGACAGTATTGACGCTTTCTTT. Translated, it gives CASSRRDSIDAFF. Using reference TRBV5-6 and TRBJ1-1 for the parts outside the CDR3, the full variable domain is DAGVTQSPTHLIKTRGQQVTLRCSPKSGHDTVSWYQQALGQGPQFIFQYYEEEERQRGNFPDRFSGHQFPNYSSELNVNALLLGDSALYLCASSRRDSIDAFFGQGTRLTVV.

The chain recombines TRBV4-2 with TRBJ2-3, with TRBD2 as a possible D gene (6 bases). Germline V gene data show CDR1 as LGHNA and CDR2 as YNFKEQ. Trimming removed 0 bases at V and 6 bases at J, with 13 bases between. The CDR3 is made up of 15 amino acids. CDR3 DNA: TGTGCCAGCAGCCAAGATTGGGCAGGAGGGGATACGCAGTATTTT. Amino acid sequence: CASSQDWAGGDTQYF.

This clone came up a few times. The V call is TRBV5-1, the J call TRBJ2-7; no definite D call. The CDR3 has 13 residues. Germline V CDR1 and CDR2: SGHRS, YFSETQ. V dropped 0 bases and J dropped 2 bases, with 6 bases sitting between them. The CDR3 loop is CASSLAVTYEQYF. The CDR3 nucleotides read TGCGCCAGCAGCTTGGCGGTCACCTACGAGCAGTACTTC.

This chain joins TRBV5-4 and TRBJ1-2; tentatively, D is TRBD1 (5 bases). Between the trimmed V and J ends, which lost 0 bases and 3 bases, there was a span of 12 bases. This CDR3 comprises 15 residues. In germline, CDR1 is SGHNT, CDR2 YYREEE (reference sequence). The CDR3 loop reads CASSLDGVRDYGYTF. CDR3 DNA: TGTGCCAGCAGCTTGGATGGGGTCAGGGACTATGGCTACACCTTC.

The V gene is TRBV7-6, the J gene TRBJ2-7; the match to TRBD1 covers 8 bases. This CDR3 has 14 residues. CDR1 is SGHVS, CDR2 FNYEAQ, per germline. V shed 5 bases, J shed 2 bases, and the junction held 5 bases outside the gene matches. The chain's CDR3 is CASSLTGEPYEQYF. CDR3 in DNA: TGTGCCAGCAGCCTGACAGGGGAGCCCTACGAGCAGTACTTC.